This entry describes one T cell receptor beta chain. The V gene's germline CDR1 is LGHDT and CDR2 YNNKEL (reference sequence). V lost 0 bases to trimming and J lost 8 bases, with 13 bases between them. This CDR3 has 14 amino acids. Per the authors' pipeline: Researchers report that nucleated cell counts were estimated from reference gene primer amplification. Sequencing used immunoSEQ multiplex PCR; TCRdb keeps in-frame clones, though not all of them. V, J and clone size reflect that table, while D and trimming were determined from the DNA. The table lists 150,000 to 200,000 clones, just under 85% of them singletons. This record belongs to a study of blood T cell repertoires in COVID-19. About the research overall: Some COVID-19 samples were acute and others convalescent; all came from the United States, Italy and Spain. T cells, B-cell-depleted T cells, or PBMCs provided the cDNA or gDNA that served as material.

The specimen was peripheral blood. This receptor was obtained from a man in his forties who had recovered from COVID-19. This chain uses TRBV3-1 (or the pseudogene TRBV3-2) with TRBJ1-2, with D unclear. The CDR3 DNA follows: TGTGCCAGCAGCCAAGAGGTAACAGCGGGCGGCTACACCTTC. This gives the protein CASSQEVTAGGYTF.